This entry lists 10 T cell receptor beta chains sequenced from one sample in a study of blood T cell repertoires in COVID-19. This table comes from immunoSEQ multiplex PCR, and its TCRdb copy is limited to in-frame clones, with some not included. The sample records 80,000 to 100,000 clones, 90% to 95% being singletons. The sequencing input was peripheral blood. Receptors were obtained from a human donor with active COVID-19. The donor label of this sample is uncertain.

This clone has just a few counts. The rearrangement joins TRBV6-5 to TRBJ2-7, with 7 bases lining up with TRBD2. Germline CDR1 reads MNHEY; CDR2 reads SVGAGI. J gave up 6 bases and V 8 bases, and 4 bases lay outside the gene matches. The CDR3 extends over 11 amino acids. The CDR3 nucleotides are TGTGCCAGCGGGGGAGGGTTCGAGCAGTACTTC. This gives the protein CASGGGFEQYF.

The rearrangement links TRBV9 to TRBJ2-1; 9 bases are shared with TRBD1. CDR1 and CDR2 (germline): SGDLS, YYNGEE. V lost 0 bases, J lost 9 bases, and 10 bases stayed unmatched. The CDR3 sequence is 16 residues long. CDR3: CASSVAPDRGSSEQFF. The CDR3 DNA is TGTGCCAGCAGCGTAGCTCCGGACAGGGGAAGTAGTGAGCAGTTCTTC. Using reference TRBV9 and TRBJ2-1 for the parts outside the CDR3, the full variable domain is DSGVTQTPKHLITATGQRVTLRCSPRSGDLSVYWYQQSLDQGLQFLIQYYNGEERAKGNILERFSAQQFPDLHSELNLSSLELGDSALYFCASSVAPDRGSSEQFFGPGTRLTVL.

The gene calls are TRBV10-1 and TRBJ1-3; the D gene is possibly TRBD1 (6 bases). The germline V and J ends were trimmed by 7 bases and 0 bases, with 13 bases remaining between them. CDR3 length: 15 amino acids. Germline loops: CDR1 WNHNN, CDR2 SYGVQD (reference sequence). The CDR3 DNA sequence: TGCGCCAGCACCCAAAGGGGGAGCTCTGGAAACACCATATATTTT. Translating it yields CASTQRGSSGNTIYF.

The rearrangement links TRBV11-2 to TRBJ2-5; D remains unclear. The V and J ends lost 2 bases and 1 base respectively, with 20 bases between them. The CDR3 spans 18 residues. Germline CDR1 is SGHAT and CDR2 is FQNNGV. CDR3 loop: CASSLYSIAIDTQETQYF. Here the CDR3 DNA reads TGTGCCAGCAGCTTATACTCCATCGCTATAGACACCCAAGAGACCCAGTACTTC. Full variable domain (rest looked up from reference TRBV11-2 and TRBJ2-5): EAGVAQSPRYKIIEKRQSVAFWCNPISGHATLYWYQQILGQGPKLLIQFQNNGVVDDSQLPKDRFSAERLKGVDSTLKIQPAKLEDSAVYLCASSLYSIAIDTQETQYFGPGTRLLVL.

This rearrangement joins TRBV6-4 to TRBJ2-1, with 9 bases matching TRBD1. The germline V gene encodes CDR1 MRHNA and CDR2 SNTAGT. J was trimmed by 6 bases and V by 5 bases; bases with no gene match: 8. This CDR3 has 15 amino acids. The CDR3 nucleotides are TGTGCCAGCAGTCCACAGGGGGCGCGGGGCAATGAGCAGTTCTTC. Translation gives CASSPQGARGNEQFF.

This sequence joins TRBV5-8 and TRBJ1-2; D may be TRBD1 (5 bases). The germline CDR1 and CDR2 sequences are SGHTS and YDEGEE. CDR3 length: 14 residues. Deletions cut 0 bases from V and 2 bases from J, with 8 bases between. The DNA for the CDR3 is TGTGCCAGCAGCTTGGCAGGGATAAACTATGGCTACACCTTC. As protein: CASSLAGINYGYTF.

CDR3 region: CASSLEGTAFGSSYNEQFF. The CDR3 DNA reads as TGCGCCAGCAGCTTGGAAGGGACAGCTTTTGGTAGCTCCTACAATGAGCAGTTCTTC. The chain has TRBV5-1 and TRBJ2-1, with 7 bases matching TRBD1. Germline V gives CDR1 SGHRS, CDR2 YFSETQ. V shed 0 bases, J shed 0 bases, and the junction held 12 bases outside the gene matches. This CDR3 contains 19 residues. Variable domain in full (rest from reference TRBV5-1 and TRBJ2-1): KAGVTQTPRYLIKTRGQQVTLSCSPISGHRSVSWYQQTPGQGLQFLFEYFSETQRNKGNFPGRFSGRQFSNSRSEMNVSTLELGDSALYLCASSLEGTAFGSSYNEQFFGPGTRLTVL.

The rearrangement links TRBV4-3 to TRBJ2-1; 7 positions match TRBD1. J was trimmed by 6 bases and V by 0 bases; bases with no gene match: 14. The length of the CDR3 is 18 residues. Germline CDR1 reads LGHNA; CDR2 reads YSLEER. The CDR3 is CASSQEIEFGQVSNEQFF. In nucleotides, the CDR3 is TGCGCCAGCAGCCAAGAGATTGAATTTGGACAGGTTAGCAATGAGCAGTTCTTC.

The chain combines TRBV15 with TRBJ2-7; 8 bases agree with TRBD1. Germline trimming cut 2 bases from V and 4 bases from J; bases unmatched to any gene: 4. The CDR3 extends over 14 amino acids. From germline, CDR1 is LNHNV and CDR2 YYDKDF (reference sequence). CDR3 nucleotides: TGTGCCACCAGCAGACCGACAGGGGTATACGAGCAGTACTTC. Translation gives CATSRPTGVYEQYF.

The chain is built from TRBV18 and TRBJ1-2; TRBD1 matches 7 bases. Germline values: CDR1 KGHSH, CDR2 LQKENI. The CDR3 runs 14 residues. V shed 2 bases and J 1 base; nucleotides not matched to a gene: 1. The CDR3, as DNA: TGTGCCAGCTCACCAGGGACAGATAACTATGGCTACACCTTC. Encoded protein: CASSPGTDNYGYTF.